The T cell receptor (beta chain) described here comes from a study of cytomegalovirus exposure and HLA in healthy donors. Study context: A subsequent analysis stated that the 120 validation repertoires were run on the same platform as the approximately 700 first-cohort repertoires.

Concerning this clone: Its target is unknown.

The repertoire was sequenced with immunoSEQ multiplex PCR; TCRdb's copy has only in-frame clones and lacks some. The sample records about 150,000 clones, roughly 87% being singletons. General study points: The authors enumerated 164 TCR beta chains as linked to cytomegalovirus. In a later analysis, first-cohort TCR clusters were found to tend to co-occur in the 95 to 150 validation repertoires. In vitro confirmation showed a few CMV-associated chains to be CMV antigen specific.

Trimming removed 4 bases from V and 8 bases from J; junction bases left unmatched: 9. The CDR3 covers 14 residues. Germline CDR1 and CDR2: SGDLS and YYNGEE. The TCR sequence derives from a man between 18 and 29 years old in good health and CMV-seropositive. Sequencing was done on a sample of PBMCs. The chain carries TRBV9 and TRBJ1-2; 9 bases fit TRBD1. CDR3 nucleotide sequence: TGTGCCAGCAGCCAAAACAGGGGGCGAAGAGGCTACACCTTC. Amino acid sequence: CASSQNRGRRGYTF.